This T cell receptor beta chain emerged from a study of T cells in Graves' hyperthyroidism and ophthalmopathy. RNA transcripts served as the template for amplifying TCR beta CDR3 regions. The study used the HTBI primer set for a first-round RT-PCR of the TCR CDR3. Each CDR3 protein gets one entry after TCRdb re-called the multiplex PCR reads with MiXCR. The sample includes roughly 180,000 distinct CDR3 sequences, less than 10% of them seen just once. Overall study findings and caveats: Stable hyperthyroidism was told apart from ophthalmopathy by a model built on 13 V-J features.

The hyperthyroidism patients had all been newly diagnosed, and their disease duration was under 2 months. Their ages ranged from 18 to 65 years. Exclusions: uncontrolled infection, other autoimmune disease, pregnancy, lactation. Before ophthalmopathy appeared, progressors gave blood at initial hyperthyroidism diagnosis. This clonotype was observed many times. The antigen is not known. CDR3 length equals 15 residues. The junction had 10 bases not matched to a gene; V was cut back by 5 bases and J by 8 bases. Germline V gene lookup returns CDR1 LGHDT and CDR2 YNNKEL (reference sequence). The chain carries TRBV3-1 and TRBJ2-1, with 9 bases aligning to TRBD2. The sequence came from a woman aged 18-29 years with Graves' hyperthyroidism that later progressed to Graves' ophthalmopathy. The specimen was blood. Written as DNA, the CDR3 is TGTGCCAGCAGCTCGCCGGGTAGCGGGAGCCATGAGCAGTTCTTC. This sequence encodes CASSSPGSGSHEQFF.